This is a list of T cell receptor beta chains from one sample in a study of OX40 agonist ivuxolimab in advanced cancers. TCRdb's table, derived via immunoSEQ multiplex PCR, lists solely in-frame clones and lacks some. The sample contains 70,000 or so clones, roughly 86% of which appear only once. The sample here was CD4+ or CD8+ T cells sorted from blood, taken in a trial of the OX40 agonist ivuxolimab. These receptors all come from an adult with an advanced solid tumor such as melanoma, head and neck, liver or kidney cancer. Both conserved end residues are part of each CDR3. The D gene is left open where the match is weak. Expanded clones are given a class, and other clones once, few, many or no size at all.

CDR3 DNA | CDR3 protein | J gene | clone size | D gene | CDR3 length | V gene
TGCGCCAGCAGCTTGGCCGAGGGGATGGTCACTGAAGCTTTCTTT | CASSLAEGMVTEAFF | TRBJ1-1 | - | - | 15 | TRBV5-1
TGTGCTAGTGGAGCCAGGGAGACCGGGGAGCTGTTTTTT | CASGARETGELFF | TRBJ2-2 | - | - | 13 | TRBV12-5
TGTGCCAGCTCACCAGGGGATGAGCAGTTCTTC | CASSPGDEQFF | TRBJ2-1 | once | - | 11 | TRBV18
TGTGCCAGCACCCCAGAAGAGGGGCTAGCCAAAAACATTCAGTACTTC | CASTPEEGLAKNIQYF | TRBJ2-4 | - | - | 16 | TRBV2
TGTGCCAGTAGCCGACTAGCTGGGGCCGGGGAGCTGTTTTTT | CASSRLAGAGELFF | TRBJ2-2 | - | TRBD2 | 14 | TRBV19
TGTGCCAGCACCCAGGGGGGACAGGGCTACGAGCAGTACTTC | CASTQGGQGYEQYF | TRBJ2-7 | - | TRBD1 | 14 | TRBV28
TGTGCCAGCAGCGCCACGGTGGCCGTTTCTAACTATGGCTACACCTTC | CASSATVAVSNYGYTF | TRBJ1-2 | - | - | 16 | TRBV9
TGTGCCAGCAGCTTTGAGACAGGGGTTGGAAACACCATATATTTT | CASSFETGVGNTIYF | TRBJ1-3 | - | TRBD1 | 15 | TRBV7-9
TGTGCCAGCAGCGCACACAGGGAAGAGACCCAGTACTTC | CASSAHREETQYF | TRBJ2-5 | - | - | 13 | TRBV7-3
TGTGCCAGCAGCTTGACAGAGGGTCTTCAAGAGACCCAGTACTTC | CASSLTEGLQETQYF | TRBJ2-5 | - | - | 15 | TRBV11-1
TGTGCCAGCAGCCAGGACAGGGGGTCCTTCGATACGCAGTATTTT | CASSQDRGSFDTQYF | TRBJ2-3 | - | TRBD1 | 15 | TRBV5-4
TGTGCCTGGAGTCCCGGACAGGGTGGCTACACCTTC | CAWSPGQGGYTF | TRBJ1-2 | - | TRBD1 | 12 | TRBV30
TGTGCTAGCGGGAGCGGGACAGAGACCCAGTACTTC | CASGSGTETQYF | TRBJ2-5 | - | TRBD2 | 12 | TRBV7-7
TGTGCCAGCAGTGAAACAGGAGCCCTCTCTGGAAACACCATATATTTT | CASSETGALSGNTIYF | TRBJ1-3 | - | - | 16 | TRBV2
TGTGCCAGCAGAGGCGCGGGGGGGGACAATGAGCAGTTCTTC | CASRGAGGDNEQFF | TRBJ2-1 | - | TRBD2 | 14 | TRBV6-6
TGCGCCAGCAGCTTTCAGACAAATTCACCCCTCCACTTT | CASSFQTNSPLHF | TRBJ1-6 | - | - | 13 | TRBV5-1
TGTGCCAGCTCCCGACTCCCTCTTAGCACAGATACGCAGTATTTT | CASSRLPLSTDTQYF | TRBJ2-3 | - | - | 15 | TRBV2
TGTGCCAGCAAAGGGGGGGCAGGGAGCAATGAGCAGTTCTTC | CASKGGAGSNEQFF | TRBJ2-1 | - | - | 14 | TRBV6-1
TGTGCCAGCAGCTCCACGGCGGGAGTGGGGACCCAGTACTTC | CASSSTAGVGTQYF | TRBJ2-5 | - | TRBD2 | 14 | TRBV7-8
TGCGCCAGCAGGGCTGGGTCGGGAGGAGAGACCCAGTACTTC | CASRAGSGGETQYF | TRBJ2-5 | - | TRBD2 | 14 | TRBV5-1
TGTGCCAGCTCCCCGCGGACAGGGGCCCTCACAGATACGCAGTATTTT | CASSPRTGALTDTQYF | TRBJ2-3 | - | TRBD1 | 16 | TRBV2
TGTGCCAGCAGTACAAACACAGGGGGCTCTGAAAAACTGTTTTTT | CASSTNTGGSEKLFF | TRBJ1-4 | - | TRBD1 | 15 | TRBV28
TGTGCCAGCAGTTACCGGGGACAGGGGGACGGCTACACCTTC | CASSYRGQGDGYTF | TRBJ1-2 | - | TRBD1 | 14 | TRBV6-5
TGTGCCAGCGTTCGAGGTTTCGTTGCAACTAATGAAAAACTGTTTTTT | CASVRGFVATNEKLFF | TRBJ1-4 | - | - | 16 | TRBV2
TGTGCCTGGAGAACCAGGGGGCTTAATGAAAAACTGTTTTTT | CAWRTRGLNEKLFF | TRBJ1-4 | - | TRBD1 | 14 | TRBV30
TGCGCCAGCACCCGGGGACAGGGTCTAGCGGGGGGGCCTACTCAAAATGAGCAGTTCTTC | CASTRGQGLAGGPTQNEQFF | TRBJ2-1 | - | TRBD2 | 20 | TRBV5-1
TGTGCCAGCAGCTTTGGCCGCTCCTACAATGAGCAGTTCTTC | CASSFGRSYNEQFF | TRBJ2-1 | - | - | 14 | TRBV11-2
TGTGCCAGCAGTGTCTGGACAGGCGGGAAAAACATTCAGTACTTC | CASSVWTGGKNIQYF | TRBJ2-4 | - | TRBD1 | 15 | TRBV11-1
TGTGCCAGCGCGGGAATAGGAGATACGCAGTATTTT | CASAGIGDTQYF | TRBJ2-3 | - | - | 12 | TRBV9
TGTGCCAGCAGCTTGGGGTCAGCCCAGAGGGGTTACGAGCAGTACTTC | CASSLGSAQRGYEQYF | TRBJ2-7 | - | - | 16 | TRBV5-4
TGTGCCAGCAGCGTAGGGCAGTTTAACACTGAAGCTTTCTTT | CASSVGQFNTEAFF | TRBJ1-1 | - | - | 14 | TRBV9
TGTGCCAGCAGACCGGCCATGCAGGGCTATGGCTACACCTTC | CASRPAMQGYGYTF | TRBJ1-2 | - | - | 14 | TRBV6-6
TGTGCCAGCAGCGTAGATCTTGGACCCCAAGAGACCCAGTACTTC | CASSVDLGPQETQYF | TRBJ2-5 | - | - | 15 | TRBV9
TGTGCCAGCAGTTACTCTGGGACAGGGAATGAAAAACTGTTTTTT | CASSYSGTGNEKLFF | TRBJ1-4 | - | TRBD1 | 15 | TRBV6-5
TGTGCCAGCTCACCCGACAGGGGTGAGCCCCAGCATTTT | CASSPDRGEPQHF | TRBJ1-5 | - | TRBD1 | 13 | TRBV18
TGTGCCAGCAGCTTTCGGACAGGGGAGGGAAACACCATATATTTT | CASSFRTGEGNTIYF | TRBJ1-3 | - | TRBD1 | 15 | TRBV9
TGTGCCAGCAGGCCCGGGACTAGGAGCACAGATACGCAGTATTTT | CASRPGTRSTDTQYF | TRBJ2-3 | - | TRBD2 | 15 | TRBV5-4
TGTGCCAGCAGACTGCAGGGGGCGCTTTATGGCTACACCTTC | CASRLQGALYGYTF | TRBJ1-2 | - | TRBD1 | 14 | TRBV5-4
TGTGCCAGCAGTTTCGAGGACAGGGGGGGCACTGAAGCTTTCTTT | CASSFEDRGGTEAFF | TRBJ1-1 | once | TRBD1 | 15 | TRBV5-6
TGCGCCAGCAGCGTCGGACCGAGCACAGATACGCAGTATTTT | CASSVGPSTDTQYF | TRBJ2-3 | - | - | 14 | TRBV5-1
TGTGCCAGCAGCCCGGCCACAGATACGCAGTATTTT | CASSPATDTQYF | TRBJ2-3 | - | - | 12 | TRBV9
TGTGCCATCAGCGTCCAAGGGAGTGGTTACGAGCAGTACTTC | CAISVQGSGYEQYF | TRBJ2-7 | - | - | 14 | TRBV10-3
TGTGCCAGCAGTAGATCCTCCGGTGTAGCGGGGGGGGCTGATACGCAGTATTTT | CASSRSSGVAGGADTQYF | TRBJ2-3 | - | TRBD2 | 18 | TRBV27
TGTGCCAGCAGCTTAAACCCAAGGGGCACTGAAGCTTTCTTT | CASSLNPRGTEAFF | TRBJ1-1 | - | - | 14 | TRBV11-2
TGTGCCAGCAGGCGACACTACGAGCAGTACTTC | CASRRHYEQYF | TRBJ2-7 | - | - | 11 | TRBV6-5
TGTGCCAGCAATCCCCCCGGGGGCGTCTATGGCTACACCTTC | CASNPPGGVYGYTF | TRBJ1-2 | - | - | 14 | TRBV28
TGTGCCTTGAACCGGGTCCCTTTTGGGGCCAACGTCCTGACTTTC | CALNRVPFGANVLTF | TRBJ2-6 | - | - | 15 | TRBV30
TGCGCCAGCAGCTTGGGCAGGGGAAGGATCGAGCAGTACTTC | CASSLGRGRIEQYF | TRBJ2-7 | - | - | 14 | TRBV5-1
TGTGCCATCCAGGCCGTGGGGTCTAGCACAGATACGCAGTATTTT | CAIQAVGSSTDTQYF | TRBJ2-3 | - | - | 15 | TRBV10-3
TGCGCCAGCAGCTTAGGACAGGGTCTAGATACGCAGTATTTT | CASSLGQGLDTQYF | TRBJ2-3 | - | TRBD1 | 14 | TRBV5-1
TGCGCCAGCAGGTGGGACAGGGGGCCGCGGGGCAATCAGCCCCAGCATTTT | CASRWDRGPRGNQPQHF | TRBJ1-5 | once | TRBD1 | 17 | TRBV5-1
TGTGCCAGCAGCAAAGCGCCAGAATACTACACCGGGGAGCTGTTTTTT | CASSKAPEYYTGELFF | TRBJ2-2 | medium-sized | - | 16 | TRBV21-1
TGTGCCAGCTGCGCGGCGGCAGGCGAGACCCAGTACTTC | CASCAAAGETQYF | TRBJ2-5 | - | - | 13 | TRBV10-3
TGCGCCAGCAGCTTGAGACAGGGGGCATCACCCCTCCACTTT | CASSLRQGASPLHF | TRBJ1-6 | - | TRBD1 | 14 | TRBV5-1